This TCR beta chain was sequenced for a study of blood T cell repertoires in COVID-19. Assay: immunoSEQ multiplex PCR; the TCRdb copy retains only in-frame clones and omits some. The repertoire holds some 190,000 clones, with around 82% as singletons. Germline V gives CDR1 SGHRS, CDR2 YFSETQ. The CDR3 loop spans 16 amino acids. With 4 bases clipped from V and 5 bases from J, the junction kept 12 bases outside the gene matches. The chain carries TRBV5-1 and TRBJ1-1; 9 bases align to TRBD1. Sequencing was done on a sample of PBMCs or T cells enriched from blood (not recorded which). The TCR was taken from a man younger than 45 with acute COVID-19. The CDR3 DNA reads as TGCGCCAGCAGCACAGGGACAGGGTTGTTTGGTACTGAAGCTTTCTTT. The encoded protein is CASSTGTGLFGTEAFF.